This T cell receptor beta chain comes out of a study of shared clonotypes between healthy human individuals. Study context: For every donor, three CD4 naive, three CD4 memory, two CD8 naive and one CD8 memory plates were used.

This CDR3 spans 13 amino acids. Trimming shortened V by 0 bases and J by 8 bases, and 7 bases separated the two germline ends. Germline V lookup: CDR1 SGHVS, CDR2 FNYEAQ. CD45RO negativity and positive selection for CCR7 defined naive CD8 cells, a population that excluded terminally differentiated effector memory CD45RA+ cells. An assay was performed, and its level was deep. Profiling relied on immunoSEQ multiplex PCR, and the TCRdb table lists in-frame clones only, not all of them. The top ten clones hold 0.25% to 0.35% of a sample with about 600,000 clones, nearly 98% of them seen once. The chain combines TRBV7-6 with TRBJ1-4; D gene uncertain. The clonotype originates from a man aged 30-40 years in good health. Source material: naive CD8+ T cells sorted from blood. CDR3 coding DNA: TGTGCCAGCAGCTTAGCGTCCCAGGAAAAACTGTTTTTT. Amino acids: CASSLASQEKLFF.